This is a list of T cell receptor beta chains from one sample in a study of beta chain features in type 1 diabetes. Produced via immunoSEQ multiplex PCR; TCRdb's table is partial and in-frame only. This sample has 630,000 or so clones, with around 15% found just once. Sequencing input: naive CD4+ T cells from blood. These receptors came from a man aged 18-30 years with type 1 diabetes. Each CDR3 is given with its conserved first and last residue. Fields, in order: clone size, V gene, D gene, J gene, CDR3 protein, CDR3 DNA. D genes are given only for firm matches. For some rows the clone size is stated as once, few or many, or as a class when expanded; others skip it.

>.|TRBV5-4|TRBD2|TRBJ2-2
CASSPGLVEVGELFF
TGTGCCAGCAGCCCGGGACTAGTCGAGGTCGGGGAGCTGTTTTTT
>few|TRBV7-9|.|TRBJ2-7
CASSLQRSSYEQYF
TGTGCCAGCAGCTTACAGAGGTCCTCCTACGAGCAGTACTTC
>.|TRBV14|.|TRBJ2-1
CASSQRTLSYNEQFF
TGTGCCAGCAGCCAGAGGACCCTCTCCTACAATGAGCAGTTCTTC
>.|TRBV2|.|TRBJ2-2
CASRSQNTGELFF
TGTGCCAGCCGGAGCCAGAACACCGGGGAGCTGTTTTTT
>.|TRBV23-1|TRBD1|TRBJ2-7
CASSQGQGYEQYF
TGCGCCAGCAGTCAGGGACAGGGCTACGAGCAGTACTTC
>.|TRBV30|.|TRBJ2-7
CAWSVQGFEQYF
TGTGCCTGGAGTGTTCAGGGTTTCGAGCAGTACTTC
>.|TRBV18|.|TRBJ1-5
CASSPKDQPQHF
TGTGCCAGCTCACCTAAGGATCAGCCCCAGCATTTT
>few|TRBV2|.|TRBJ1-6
CASSGPGARGSPLHF
TGTGCCAGCAGTGGACCGGGGGCGCGAGGTTCACCCCTCCACTTT
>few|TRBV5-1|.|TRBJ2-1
CASRGLNSYNEQFF
TGCGCCAGCAGAGGACTTAACTCCTACAATGAGCAGTTCTTC
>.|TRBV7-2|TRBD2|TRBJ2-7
CASSLQGGSYEQYF
TGTGCCAGCAGCTTACAGGGAGGGTCCTACGAGCAGTACTTC
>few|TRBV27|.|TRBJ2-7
CASSPLGEQYF
TGTGCCAGCAGTCCCCTTGGGGAGCAGTACTTC
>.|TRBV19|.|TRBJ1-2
CASATGYGGYTF
TGTGCCAGTGCTACAGGGTACGGTGGCTACACCTTC
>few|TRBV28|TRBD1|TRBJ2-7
CASTIPRQGRYEQYF
TGTGCCAGCACTATTCCCCGACAGGGGCGGTACGAGCAGTACTTC
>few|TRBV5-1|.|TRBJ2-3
CASSSAPTDTQYF
TGCGCCAGCAGCTCCGCACCCACAGATACGCAGTATTTT
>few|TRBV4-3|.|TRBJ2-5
CASSHKGRETQYF
TGCGCCAGCAGCCACAAAGGGCGGGAGACCCAGTACTTC
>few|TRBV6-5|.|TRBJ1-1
CASSRTNTEAFF
TGTGCCAGCAGCCGGACGAACACTGAAGCTTTCTTT
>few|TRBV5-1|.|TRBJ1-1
CASSTQNTEAFF
TGCGCCAGCAGTACTCAGAACACTGAAGCTTTCTTT
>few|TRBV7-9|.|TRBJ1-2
CASSSRPPGGYTF
TGTGCCAGCAGTAGCCGTCCTCCGGGAGGCTACACCTTC
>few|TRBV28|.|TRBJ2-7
CASNRSGYEQYF
TGTGCCAGCAATCGGTCTGGCTACGAGCAGTACTTC
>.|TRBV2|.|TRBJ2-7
CASSELGVATYEQYF
TGTGCCAGCAGTGAATTGGGGGTAGCCACCTACGAGCAGTACTTC
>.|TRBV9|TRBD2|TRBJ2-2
CASSVGVAGDLGELFF
TGTGCCAGCAGCGTAGGGGTAGCGGGTGACCTCGGGGAGCTGTTTTTT
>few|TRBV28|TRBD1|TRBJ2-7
CASIMTGTLSYEQYF
TGTGCCAGCATCATGACAGGGACCCTCTCCTACGAGCAGTACTTC
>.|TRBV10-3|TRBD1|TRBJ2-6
CAIRKRDSQDSGANVLTF
TGTGCCATCAGAAAAAGGGACAGTCAAGACTCTGGGGCCAACGTCCTGACTTTC
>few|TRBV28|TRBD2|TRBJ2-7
CASTLGLAGTYEQYF
TGTGCCAGCACCCTCGGTCTAGCGGGCACCTACGAGCAGTACTTC
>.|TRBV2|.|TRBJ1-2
CASTPLGGSGGYTF
TGTGCCAGCACCCCCCTAGGGGGTTCGGGTGGCTACACCTTC
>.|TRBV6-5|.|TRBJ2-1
CASSPQPPYNEQFF
TGTGCCAGCAGCCCCCAACCCCCCTACAATGAGCAGTTCTTC
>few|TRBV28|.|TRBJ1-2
CASSLEQSGYGYTF
TGTGCCAGCAGTTTAGAACAGTCAGGGTATGGCTACACCTTC